Below are 27 T cell receptor beta chains sequenced from a single sample in a study of regulatory T cells in long-lasting Graves disease. As to time point: newly diagnosed GD, antithyroid drugs for less than 3 months. Generation of the TCR library employed RNA extracted from PBMCs. The authors built TCR beta libraries using iRepertoire HTBI primers and Arm-PCR of CDR3 regions. Via MiXCR, TCRdb re-called the multiplex PCR reads, giving one row per CDR3 protein. This table has more than 350,000 distinct CDR3 sequences, about 15% appearing once. These data were also reused for a study on T cells in Graves' hyperthyroidism and ophthalmopathy.

The material was peripheral blood mononuclear cells (PBMCs), obtained at new diagnosis, from a patient treated with antithyroid drugs. The origin of the receptors is a woman aged 30 to 39 with Graves disease.

The chain combines TRBV7-2 with TRBJ2-1, with TRBD2 identical over 9 bases. Trimming cost V 2 bases and J 3 bases; bases outside gene matches: 11. Germline values: CDR1 SGHTA, CDR2 FQGNSA. The CDR3 totals 18 residues. As DNA, the CDR3 is TGTGCCAGCAGCTTATTCTTGGTTAGCGGGAGCCTCTACAATGAGCAGTTCTTC. Translated, it gives CASSLFLVSGSLYNEQFF.

A word on this clonotype: This may be a read error, as it is one base from a much larger clone. The V call is TRBV28, the J call TRBJ1-2; 7 bases map to TRBD1. The CDR3 runs 14 residues. The J segment lost 9 bases and the V segment lost 4 bases, leaving 11 bases of the junction unmatched. Per the germline V gene, CDR1 is MDHEN and CDR2 is SYDVKM. The chain's CDR3 is CASSSPGQKASYTF. CDR3 DNA: TGTGCCAGCAGTTCGCCGGGACAGAAGGCCAGCTACACCTTC.

A few counts support this clonotype. The V call is TRBV27, the J call TRBJ2-6; 7 bases are a match to TRBD1. Unmatched junction bases numbered 10, after V lost 8 bases and J lost 0 bases. Germline CDR1 and CDR2: MNHEY and SMNVEV (reference sequence). The CDR3 has 17 amino acids. The CDR3 DNA reads TGTGCCAGCGCTTCCGGGACAGCCGTCTCTGGGGCCAACGTCCTGACTTTC. Its translation: CASASGTAVSGANVLTF.

This clonotype came up once. This chain uses TRBV20-1 with TRBJ2-1; 7 nucleotides line up with TRBD2. The J call may be mistaken, given a closer DNA end match to TRBJ2-5. The germline CDR1 and CDR2 sequences are DFQATT and SNEGSKA (reference sequence). The CDR3 sequence is 13 residues long. The CDR3 region is CSARLAEQETQYF. For the CDR3, the DNA is TGCAGTGCTAGACTAGCGGAACAAGAGACCCAGTACTTC.

The sample holds a few counts of this clonotype. The V gene is TRBV27, the J gene TRBJ1-2; D unclear. With 3 bases removed from V and 4 bases from J, the gap between germline ends came to 15 bases. The CDR3 runs 15 residues. Germline-derived CDR1 and CDR2 are MNHEY and SMNVEV (reference sequence). The CDR3 is CASSFMDGSPYGYTF. The CDR3, as DNA: TGTGCCAGCAGTTTTATGGATGGTAGTCCCTATGGCTACACCTTC.

This clonotype was seen ten or more times. The rearrangement joins TRBV6-9 to TRBJ2-7; D is unclear. CDR1 is MNHGY, CDR2 SVAAGI, per germline. The CDR3 runs 14 residues. V lost 3 bases and J 3 bases, leaving 12 bases between the germline ends. CDR3 DNA sequence: TGTGCCAGCAGTTACGTAGGAGTAGACTACGAGCAGTACTTC. Amino acid sequence: CASSYVGVDYEQYF.

This clonotype was recorded at least ten times. The chain combines TRBV11-2 with TRBJ2-5; D might be TRBD1 (6 bases). The V gene's germline CDR1 is SGHAT and CDR2 FQNNGV. Trimming left V 6 bases short and J 3 bases short, with 14 bases between. The CDR3 has 14 residues. Here the CDR3 reads CASSPRDIKETQYF. The DNA for the CDR3 is TGTGCCAGCAGTCCCCGGGACATTAAAGAGACCCAGTACTTC.

This clonotype was counted at least ten times. The chain links TRBV9 to TRBJ2-1; D tentatively reads TRBD1 or TRBD2 (6 bases each). Germline CDR1 SGDLS, CDR2 YYNGEE. This CDR3 spans 15 amino acids. The V gene lost 4 bases and the J gene lost 8 bases, with 19 bases spanning the gap. The CDR3 region is CASSPGGIRGHEQFF. In DNA, the CDR3 is TGTGCCAGCAGCCCCGGTGGGATCCGGGGGCATGAGCAGTTCTTC. Based on the CDR3 plus reference TRBV9 and TRBJ2-1, the full variable domain is DSGVTQTPKHLITATGQRVTLRCSPRSGDLSVYWYQQSLDQGLQFLIQYYNGEERAKGNILERFSAQQFPDLHSELNLSSLELGDSALYFCASSPGGIRGHEQFFGPGTRLTVL.

The chain links TRBV10-3 to TRBJ2-7; possibly TRBD2 for D (6 bases). With 2 bases removed from V and 4 bases from J, the gap between germline ends came to 9 bases. The CDR3 consists of 13 residues. Germline CDR1 is ENHRY and CDR2 is SYGVKD. CDR3 protein: CAISETGAYEQYF. DNA for the CDR3: TGTGCCATCAGTGAGACGGGAGCTTACGAGCAGTACTTC.

In its sample, this clonotype was seen many times. The chain carries TRBV18 and TRBJ2-7; D unclear. With 3 bases removed from V and 4 bases from J, the gap between germline ends came to 7 bases. The germline CDR1 and CDR2 sequences are KGHSH and LQKENI. The CDR3 length is 12 residues. The CDR3 bases are TGTGCCAGCTCACCGACCGATTACGAGCAGTACTTC. It codes for CASSPTDYEQYF.

This clonotype was observed at least ten times. J is TRBJ1-6 and V is TRBV7-8, with D possibly being TRBD1 (6 bases). CDR3 length: 16 residues. The ends were cut back, 6 bases at V and 7 bases at J, with 19 bases in the middle. Looked up from germline, CDR1 is SGHVS and CDR2 is FQNEAQ. The CDR3 region is CASSLTRGIGNSPLHF. As DNA, the CDR3 is TGTGCCAGCAGTCTAACAAGGGGGATCGGAAATTCACCCCTCCACTTT.

This clonotype was counted a few times. A read error may be the cause here, since a much bigger clone is one base away. The chain uses TRBV28 and TRBJ1-5; no firm D call. The CDR3 is 16 residues long. The germline gives CDR1 MDHEN, CDR2 SYDVKM. The CDR3 here is CVSSRVSPVGNQPQHF. The DNA for the CDR3 is TGTGTCAGCAGTCGGGTCTCCCCCGTAGGGAATCAGCCCCAGCATTTT.

This clonotype was seen at least ten times. The chain joins TRBV20-1 to TRBJ1-2; D ambiguous. This CDR3 is built from 13 residues. Germline V gene lookup returns CDR1 DFQATT and CDR2 SNEGSKA (reference sequence). V lost 6 bases and J 0 bases, leaving 11 bases between the germline ends. CDR3 coding DNA: TGCAGTGCGCCAGAGATTTCTAACTATGGCTACACCTTC. Residues: CSAPEISNYGYTF.

This chain links TRBV4-1 with TRBJ2-1; 12 bases map to TRBD1. CDR3 length equals 15 residues. In germline, CDR1 is MGHRA, CDR2 YSYEKL. Trimming at V came to 2 bases and at J to 9 bases, leaving 5 bases not matched to a gene. As DNA, the CDR3 is TGCGCCAGCAGCCAACCGGGACAGGGGGCTTTTGAGCAGTTCTTC. Its protein product is CASSQPGQGAFEQFF.

This clonotype was recorded at least ten times. The chain couples TRBV5-1 to TRBJ2-7; D may be TRBD1 (6 bases). From germline, CDR1 is SGHRS and CDR2 YFSETQ. The CDR3 length is 16 residues. V dropped 0 bases and J dropped 3 bases, with 16 bases sitting between them. The CDR3 DNA reads TGCGCCAGCAGCTTGGCCGGCAGTCGACAGGACTACGAGCAGTACTTC. It translates to CASSLAGSRQDYEQYF.

Ten or more counts support this clonotype. The gene calls are TRBV3-1 and TRBJ2-1, with D unclear. Germline values: CDR1 LGHDT, CDR2 YNNKEL (reference sequence). This CDR3 has 13 residues. V was pared by 5 bases and J by 5 bases, with 10 bases between. CDR3: CASSTKTNNEQFF. In DNA, the CDR3 is TGTGCCAGCAGCACCAAGACGAACAATGAGCAGTTCTTC.

This clonotype came up many times. The V call is TRBV5-1, the J call TRBJ2-1, with 9 bases aligning to TRBD2. This CDR3 is built from 15 residues. The germline CDR1 and CDR2 sequences are SGHRS and YFSETQ. V shed 0 bases, J shed 3 bases, and the junction held 1 base outside the gene matches. The CDR3 reads CASSLVSGSYNEQFF. For the CDR3, the DNA is TGCGCCAGCAGCTTGGTTAGCGGGAGCTACAATGAGCAGTTCTTC.

The chain employs TRBV30 and TRBJ2-7; 9 nucleotides line up with TRBD2. There are 15 residues in the CDR3. In germline, CDR1 is GTSNPN, CDR2 SVGIG (reference sequence). V lost 8 bases, J lost 3 bases, and 14 bases stayed unmatched. The CDR3, as DNA: TGTGCCGGCACCTTGAGAGAGCGGGGGGACTACGAGCAGTACTTC. Protein: CAGTLRERGDYEQYF.

This clonotype was counted ten times or more. This sequence joins TRBV6-2 or TRBV6-3 and TRBJ1-2, with D possibly matching TRBD1 (5 bases). With 5 bases removed from V and 3 bases from J, the gap between germline ends came to 13 bases. The CDR3 totals 14 residues. The germline CDR1 and CDR2 sequences are MNHEY and SVGEGT. CDR3 sequence (DNA): TGTGCCAGCAGTGAGCACGGGGGTGACTATGGCTACACCTTC. Translating gives CASSEHGGDYGYTF.

This clonotype was detected many times. The chain uses TRBV6-2 or TRBV6-3 and TRBJ1-5; 9 bases align to TRBD1. Germline V gives CDR1 MNHEY, CDR2 SVGEGT. The V and J ends lost 5 bases and 6 bases, in that order; junction bases with no gene match: 8. The CDR3 has 15 residues. DNA for the CDR3: TGTGCCAGCAGTCCAGGGACAGGGTCGGGTCAGCCCCAGCATTTT. Encoded protein: CASSPGTGSGQPQHF.

This clonotype was detected only a few times. The gene calls are TRBV5-6 and TRBJ2-7, with TRBD1 identical over 7 bases. Germline V lookup: CDR1 SGHDT, CDR2 YYEEEE. J gave up 4 bases and V 4 bases, and 2 bases lay outside the gene matches. CDR3 length equals 12 residues. Here the CDR3 reads CASSPGQYEQYF. The CDR3 DNA sequence: TGTGCCAGCAGCCCGGGACAGTACGAGCAGTACTTC.

V and J are TRBV6-1 and TRBJ1-1; D not certain. The V gene's germline CDR1 is MNHNS and CDR2 SASEGT. The germline V and J ends were trimmed by 1 base and 0 bases, with 6 bases remaining between them. The CDR3 is 14 amino acids. CDR3 residues: CASSEVDLNTEAFF. The CDR3 DNA sequence: TGTGCCAGCAGTGAAGTTGATTTGAACACTGAAGCTTTCTTT.

Many counts were recorded for this clonotype. The chain joins TRBV7-9 to TRBJ2-3, with 8 bases aligning to TRBD1. The germline V gene encodes CDR1 SEHNR and CDR2 FQNEAQ (reference sequence). V shed 2 bases and J 4 bases; nucleotides not matched to a gene: 2. The CDR3 has 14 residues. CDR3 nucleotide sequence: TGTGCCAGCAGCTTAACAGGGGGATCAGATACGCAGTATTTT. This sequence encodes CASSLTGGSDTQYF.

About this clonotype itself: This sequence may be a read error, since a much larger clone differs from it by one base. The CDR3: CASSNYISGPYEQYF. The CDR3 DNA sequence: TGTGCCAGCAGCAACTACATTAGCGGCCCCTACGAGCAGTACTTC. This rearrangement joins TRBV7-8 to TRBJ2-7; D might be TRBD2 (6 bases). The germline V gene has CDR1 SGHVS and CDR2 FQNEAQ. The CDR3 loop spans 15 amino acids. Trimming took 5 bases from V and 2 from J, leaving 16 bases between them.

This clonotype was detected many times. The chain carries TRBV20-1 and TRBJ2-7; D unclear. CDR1 and CDR2 from the germline V gene are DFQATT and SNEGSKA (reference sequence). V was cut by 0 bases and J by 0 bases, with 9 bases left in between. The CDR3 is 14 residues long. In DNA form, the CDR3 reads TGCAGTGCTAGAGATATGAGGTCCTCCTACGAGCAGTACTTC. Translating it yields CSARDMRSSYEQYF.

A few counts support this clonotype. The J gene is TRBJ1-1, the V gene TRBV7-6, with D possibly being TRBD1 (5 bases). The CDR3 spans 15 residues. Germline CDR1 is SGHVS and CDR2 is FNYEAQ. Trimming pared 2 bases from V and 4 bases from J, leaving 14 bases between. CDR3 sequence (DNA): TGTGCCAGCAGCTTAACAGGCCTCAGAGGCACTGAAGCTTTCTTT. This codes for CASSLTGLRGTEAFF. Full variable domain (missing parts from reference TRBV7-6 and TRBJ1-1): GAGVSQSPRYKVTKRGQDVALRCDPISGHVSLYWYRQALGQGPEFLTYFNYEAQQDKSGLPNDRFSAERPEGSISTLTIQRTEQRDSAMYRCASSLTGLRGTEAFFGQGTRLTVV.

This clonotype was found many times. The J gene is TRBJ2-5, the V gene TRBV20-1, with unresolved D. The V gene lost 0 bases and the J gene lost 4 bases, with 9 bases spanning the gap. In germline, CDR1 is DFQATT, CDR2 SNEGSKA (reference sequence). The CDR3 runs 13 residues. CDR3 residues: CSARDLSRETQYF. The CDR3 DNA is TGCAGTGCTAGAGATCTTAGCAGAGAGACCCAGTACTTC.